This TCR beta chain is from a study of control samples from healthy donors and cancer patients. Here immunoSEQ multiplex PCR was the method, and the copy in TCRdb shows in-frame clones only, minus some. This sample has 100,000 to 150,000 clones, with around 92% found just once. Sequenced material: blood. This TCR came from a woman aged 50 to 60 in good health.

In nucleotides, the CDR3 is TGTGCCAGCTCACCCGTTAGCGGGAGACCCTCCTACGAGCAGTACTTC. This gives the protein CASSPVSGRPSYEQYF. The rearrangement uses TRBV18 and TRBJ2-7; 9 bases match TRBD2. The ends lost 3 bases at V and 0 bases at J; junction bases unmatched: 6. CDR3 size: 16 residues. Germline CDR1 is KGHSH and CDR2 is LQKENI.